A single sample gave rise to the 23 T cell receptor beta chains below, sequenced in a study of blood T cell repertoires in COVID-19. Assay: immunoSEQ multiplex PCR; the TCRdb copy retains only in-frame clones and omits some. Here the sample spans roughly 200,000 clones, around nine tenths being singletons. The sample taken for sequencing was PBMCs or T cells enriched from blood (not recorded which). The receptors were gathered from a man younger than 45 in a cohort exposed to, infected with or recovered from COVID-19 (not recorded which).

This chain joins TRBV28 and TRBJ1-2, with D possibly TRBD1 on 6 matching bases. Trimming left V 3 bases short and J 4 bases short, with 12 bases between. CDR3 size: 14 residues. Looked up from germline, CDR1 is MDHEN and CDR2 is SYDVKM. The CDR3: CASSLVSGVYGYTF. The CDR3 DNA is TGTGCCAGCAGTTTGGTCTCAGGGGTCTATGGCTACACCTTC.

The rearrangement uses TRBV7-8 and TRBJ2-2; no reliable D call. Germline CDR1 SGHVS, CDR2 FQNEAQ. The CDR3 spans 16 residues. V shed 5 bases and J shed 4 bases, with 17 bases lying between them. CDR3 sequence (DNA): TGTGCCAGCAGCACGATCGAACAGTACCGCACCGGGGAGCTGTTTTTT. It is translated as CASSTIEQYRTGELFF.

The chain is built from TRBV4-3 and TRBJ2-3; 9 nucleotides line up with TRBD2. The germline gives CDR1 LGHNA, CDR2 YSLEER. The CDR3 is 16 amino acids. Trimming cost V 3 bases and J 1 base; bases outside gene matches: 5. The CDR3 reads CASSQDRTSGTDTQYF. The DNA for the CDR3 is TGCGCCAGCAGCCAGGATCGGACTAGCGGCACAGATACGCAGTATTTT.

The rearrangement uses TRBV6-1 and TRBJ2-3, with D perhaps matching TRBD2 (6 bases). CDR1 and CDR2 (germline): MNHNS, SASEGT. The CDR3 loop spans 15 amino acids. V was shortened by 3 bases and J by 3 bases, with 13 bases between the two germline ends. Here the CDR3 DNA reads TGTGCCAGCAGTGATCGGGGGTTTGGTACAGATACGCAGTATTTT. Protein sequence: CASSDRGFGTDTQYF.

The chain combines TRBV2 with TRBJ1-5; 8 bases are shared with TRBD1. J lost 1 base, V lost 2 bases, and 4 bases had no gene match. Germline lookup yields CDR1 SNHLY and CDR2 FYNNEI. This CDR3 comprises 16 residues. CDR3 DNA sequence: TGTGCCAGCAGTGAACCAGGGGGCTTAAGCAATCAGCCCCAGCATTTT. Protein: CASSEPGGLSNQPQHF.

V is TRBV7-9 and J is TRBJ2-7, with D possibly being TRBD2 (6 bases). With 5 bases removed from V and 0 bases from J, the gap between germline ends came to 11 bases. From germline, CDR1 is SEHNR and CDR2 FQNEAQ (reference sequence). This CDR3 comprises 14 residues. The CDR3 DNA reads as TGTGCCAGCAGCCCAGCGGGCTACTCCTACGAGCAGTACTTC. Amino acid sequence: CASSPAGYSYEQYF.

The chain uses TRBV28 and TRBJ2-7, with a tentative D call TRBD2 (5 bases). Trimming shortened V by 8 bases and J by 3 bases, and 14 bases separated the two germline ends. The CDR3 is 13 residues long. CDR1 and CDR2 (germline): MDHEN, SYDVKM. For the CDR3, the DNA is TGTGCCAGCGGGTACACAGCGGTCTACGAGCAGTACTTC. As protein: CASGYTAVYEQYF.

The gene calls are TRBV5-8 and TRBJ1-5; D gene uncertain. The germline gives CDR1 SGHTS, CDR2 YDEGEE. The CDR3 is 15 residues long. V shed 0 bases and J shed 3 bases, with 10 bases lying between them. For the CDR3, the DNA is TGTGCCAGCAGCTTGGTGGCAGTGATCAATCAGCCCCAGCATTTT. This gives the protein CASSLVAVINQPQHF.

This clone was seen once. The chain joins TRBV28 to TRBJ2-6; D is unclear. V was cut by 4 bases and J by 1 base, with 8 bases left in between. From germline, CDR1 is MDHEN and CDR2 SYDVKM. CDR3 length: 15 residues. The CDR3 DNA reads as TGTGCCAGCAGTTCACTAAGGTCTGGGGCCAACGTCCTGACTTTC. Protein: CASSSLRSGANVLTF.

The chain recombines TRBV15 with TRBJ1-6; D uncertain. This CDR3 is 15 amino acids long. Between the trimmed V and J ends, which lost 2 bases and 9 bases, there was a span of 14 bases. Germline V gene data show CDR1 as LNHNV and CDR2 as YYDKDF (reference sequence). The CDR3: CATSRYTNGISPLHF. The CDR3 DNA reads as TGTGCCACCAGCAGATACACTAACGGGATTTCACCCCTCCACTTT. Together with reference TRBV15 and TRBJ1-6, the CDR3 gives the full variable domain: DAMVIQNPRYQVTQFGKPVTLSCSQTLNHNVMYWYQQKSSQAPKLLFHYYDKDFNNEADTPDNFQSRRPNTSFCFLDIRSPGLGDTAMYLCATSRYTNGISPLHFGNGTRLTVT.

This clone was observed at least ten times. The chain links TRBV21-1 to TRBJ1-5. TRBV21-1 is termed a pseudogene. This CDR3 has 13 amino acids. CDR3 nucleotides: TGTGCCAGCGGACTGTATAGCAATCAGCCCCAGCATTTT. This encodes CASGLYSNQPQHF.

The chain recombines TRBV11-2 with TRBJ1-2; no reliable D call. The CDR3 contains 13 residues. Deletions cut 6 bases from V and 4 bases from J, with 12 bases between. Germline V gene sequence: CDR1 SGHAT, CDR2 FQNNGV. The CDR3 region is CASSTGILYGYTF. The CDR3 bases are TGTGCCAGCAGTACGGGGATCCTCTATGGCTACACCTTC.

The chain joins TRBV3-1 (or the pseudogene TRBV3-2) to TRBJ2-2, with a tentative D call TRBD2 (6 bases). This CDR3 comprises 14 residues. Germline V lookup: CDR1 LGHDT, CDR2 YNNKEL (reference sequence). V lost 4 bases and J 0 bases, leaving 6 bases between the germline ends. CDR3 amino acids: CASSLAANTGELFF. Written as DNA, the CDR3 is TGTGCCAGCAGCCTAGCGGCGAACACCGGGGAGCTGTTTTTT.

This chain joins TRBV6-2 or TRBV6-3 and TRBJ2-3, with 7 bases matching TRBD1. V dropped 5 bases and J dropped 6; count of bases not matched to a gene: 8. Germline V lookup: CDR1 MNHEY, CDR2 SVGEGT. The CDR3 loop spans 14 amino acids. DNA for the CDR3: TGTGCCAGCAGTACGGACAGGATCGCTGATACGCAGTATTTT. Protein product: CASSTDRIADTQYF.

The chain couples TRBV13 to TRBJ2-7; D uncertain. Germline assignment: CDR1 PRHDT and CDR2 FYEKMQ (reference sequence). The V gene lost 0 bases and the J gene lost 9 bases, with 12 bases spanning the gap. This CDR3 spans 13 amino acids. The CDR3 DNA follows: TGTGCCAGCAGCTTAGGTAATCCCGCGAGGCAGTACTTC. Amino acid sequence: CASSLGNPARQYF.

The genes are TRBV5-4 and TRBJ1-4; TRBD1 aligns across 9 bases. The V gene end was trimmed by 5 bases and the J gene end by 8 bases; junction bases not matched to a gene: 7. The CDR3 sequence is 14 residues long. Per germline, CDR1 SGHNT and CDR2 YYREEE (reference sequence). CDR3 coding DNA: TGTGCCAGCAGTGGACAGGGGAAGGAAGAAAAACTGTTTTTT. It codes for CASSGQGKEEKLFF. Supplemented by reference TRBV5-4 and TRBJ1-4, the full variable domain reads ETGVTQSPTHLIKTRGQQVTLRCSSQSGHNTVSWYQQALGQGPQFIFQYYREEENGRGNFPPRFSGLQFPNYSSELNVNALELDDSALYLCASSGQGKEEKLFFGSGTQLSVL.

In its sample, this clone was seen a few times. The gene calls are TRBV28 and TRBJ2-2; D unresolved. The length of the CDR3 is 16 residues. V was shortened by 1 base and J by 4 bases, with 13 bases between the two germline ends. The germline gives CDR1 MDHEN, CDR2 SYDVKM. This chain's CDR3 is CASSLFSSPSTGELFF. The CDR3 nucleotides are TGTGCCAGCAGTTTATTTTCTTCTCCTTCCACCGGGGAGCTGTTTTTT.

DNA for the CDR3: TGTGCCAGTAGTCCGAAGGGGGCCGTGGCCGGCTACACCTTC. This codes for CASSPKGAVAGYTF. The chain is built from TRBV19 and TRBJ1-2; TRBD1 matches 7 bases. Germline CDR1 and CDR2: LNHDA and SQIVND (reference sequence). Trimming removed 5 bases from V and 8 bases from J; junction bases left unmatched: 11. This CDR3 spans 14 amino acids.

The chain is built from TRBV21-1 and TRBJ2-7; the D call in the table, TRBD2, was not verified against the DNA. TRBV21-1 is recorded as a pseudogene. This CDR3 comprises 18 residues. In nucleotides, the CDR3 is TGTGCCAGCAACTCATCAATCTGGGGTACTAGCGGGAATTACGAGCAGTACTTC. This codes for CASNSSIWGTSGNYEQYF.

CDR3 amino acids: CASSSPGHYTEAFF. In nucleotides, the CDR3 is TGTGCCAGCAGCTCCCCGGGACACTACACTGAAGCTTTCTTT. V usage is TRBV7-6 and J usage is TRBJ1-1; D is perhaps TRBD1 (6 bases). In germline, CDR1 is SGHVS, CDR2 FNYEAQ. V lost 4 bases to trimming and J lost 3 bases, with 12 bases between them. The CDR3 is 14 amino acids.

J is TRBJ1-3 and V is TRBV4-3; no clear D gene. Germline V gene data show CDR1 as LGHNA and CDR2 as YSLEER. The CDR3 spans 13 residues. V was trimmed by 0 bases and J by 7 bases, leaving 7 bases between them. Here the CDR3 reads CASSQDPQNTIYF. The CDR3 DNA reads TGCGCCAGCAGCCAAGATCCACAGAACACCATATATTTT.

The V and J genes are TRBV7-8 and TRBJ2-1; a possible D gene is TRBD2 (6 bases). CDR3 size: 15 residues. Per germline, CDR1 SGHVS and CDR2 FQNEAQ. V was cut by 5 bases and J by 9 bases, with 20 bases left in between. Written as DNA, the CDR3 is TGTGCCAGCAGCCCGAACCGCGGGACTCTGGCTGAGCAGTTCTTC. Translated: CASSPNRGTLAEQFF.

The CDR3 spells CATSRDQGGRGYTF. In DNA, the CDR3 is TGTGCCACCAGCAGAGATCAGGGCGGGAGGGGCTACACCTTC. The J gene is TRBJ1-2, the V gene TRBV15, with D perhaps matching TRBD1 (5 bases). The V gene's germline CDR1 is LNHNV and CDR2 YYDKDF (reference sequence). The CDR3 runs to 14 residues. Trimming removed 0 bases at V and 8 bases at J, with 13 bases between. Drawing the rest from reference TRBV15 and TRBJ1-2, the complete variable domain is DAMVIQNPRYQVTQFGKPVTLSCSQTLNHNVMYWYQQKSSQAPKLLFHYYDKDFNNEADTPDNFQSRRPNTSFCFLDIRSPGLGDTAMYLCATSRDQGGRGYTFGSGTRLTVV.